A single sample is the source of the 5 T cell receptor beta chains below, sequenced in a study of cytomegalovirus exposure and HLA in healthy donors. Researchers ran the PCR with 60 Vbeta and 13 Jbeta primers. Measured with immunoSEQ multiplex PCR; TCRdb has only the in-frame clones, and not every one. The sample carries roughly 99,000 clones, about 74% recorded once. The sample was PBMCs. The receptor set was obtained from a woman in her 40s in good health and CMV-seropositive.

CDR3 region: CASSQDAGGLREQYF. CDR3 bases: TGTGCCAGCAGCCAAGATGCGGGGGGGCTCAGGGAGCAGTACTTC. The V call is TRBV4-2, the J call TRBJ2-7; TRBD2 matches at 9 bases. V lost 0 bases and J lost 7; bases outside the gene matches: 7. Germline CDR1 reads LGHNA; CDR2 reads YNFKEQ. The CDR3 has 15 residues.

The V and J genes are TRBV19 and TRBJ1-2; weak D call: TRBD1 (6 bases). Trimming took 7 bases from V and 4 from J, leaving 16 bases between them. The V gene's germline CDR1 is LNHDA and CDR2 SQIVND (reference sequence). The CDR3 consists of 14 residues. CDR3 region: CASISAGDRYGYTF. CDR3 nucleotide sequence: TGTGCCAGTATATCGGCAGGGGACCGCTATGGCTACACCTTC.

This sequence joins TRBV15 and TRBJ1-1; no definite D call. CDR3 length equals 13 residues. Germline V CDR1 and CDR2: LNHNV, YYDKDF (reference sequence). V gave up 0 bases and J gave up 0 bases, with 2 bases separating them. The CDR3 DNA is TGTGCCACCAGCAGAGATATGAACACTGAAGCTTTCTTT. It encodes CATSRDMNTEAFF. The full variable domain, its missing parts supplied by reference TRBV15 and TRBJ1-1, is DAMVIQNPRYQVTQFGKPVTLSCSQTLNHNVMYWYQQKSSQAPKLLFHYYDKDFNNEADTPDNFQSRRPNTSFCFLDIRSPGLGDTAMYLCATSRDMNTEAFFGQGTRLTVV.

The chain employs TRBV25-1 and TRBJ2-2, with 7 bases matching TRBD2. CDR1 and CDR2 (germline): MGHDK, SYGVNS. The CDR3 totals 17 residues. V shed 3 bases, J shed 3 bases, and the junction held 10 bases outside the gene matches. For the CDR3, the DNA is TGTGCCAGCAGTGAGCGTAATGGGAGGGGCTACACCGGGGAGCTGTTTTTT. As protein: CASSERNGRGYTGELFF.

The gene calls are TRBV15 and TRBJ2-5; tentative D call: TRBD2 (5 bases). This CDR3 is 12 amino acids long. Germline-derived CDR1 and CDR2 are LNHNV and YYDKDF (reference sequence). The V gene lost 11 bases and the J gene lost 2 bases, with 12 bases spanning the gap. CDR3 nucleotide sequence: TGTGCCTCCTCGGGATATCAAGAGACCCAGTACTTC. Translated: CASSGYQETQYF. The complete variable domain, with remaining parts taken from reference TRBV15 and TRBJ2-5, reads DAMVIQNPRYQVTQFGKPVTLSCSQTLNHNVMYWYQQKSSQAPKLLFHYYDKDFNNEADTPDNFQSRRPNTSFCFLDIRSPGLGDTAMYLCASSGYQETQYFGPGTRLLVL.